This T cell receptor beta chain was obtained from a study of shared clonotypes between healthy human individuals (dated by TCRdb to 2020 to 2022). Concerning the study at large: A couple of women and a few men aged 18 to 49 years were included in the cohort. Per donor, three plates each were used for CD4 naive and CD4 memory, two for CD8 naive, and one for CD8 memory. To increase sequencing depth and limit assay-specific biases, different laboratories used diverse techniques to prepare libraries and sequence TCR repertoires. Leukapheresis yielded between about 0.85 and 9 billion PBMCs per donor. The study deeply sequenced blood TCR repertoires of several healthy adults to estimate repertoire size and the extent of clonotype sharing between individuals.

Trimming removed 5 bases from V and 5 bases from J; the gene matches leave 10 bases unexplained. The germline V gene (reference sequence) sets CDR1 to MNHEY and CDR2 to SMNVEV. The CDR3 has 15 amino acids, counting the end cysteine and phenylalanine. Left in the record is the CDR3 DNA by itself, 45 bases read in frame from the first base. The donors were healthy, HIV-negative adults who had no recently reported acute infections or vaccinations. Every donor was a Caucasian adult living in Nashville, Tennessee, USA. CD4+ T cells were enriched through magnetic negative selection, after which naive cells were positively selected on CD45RA and the remaining negative fraction served as the memory subset. After blood collection by leukapheresis, PBMCs were isolated using Ficoll-Histopaque density gradient centrifugation and then cryopreserved in the vapor phase of liquid nitrogen. Analytical flow cytometry was used to check the purity and quantity of each magnetically sorted T cell population. From each sorted fraction, genomic DNA was isolated and quantified by UV absorbance on a Nanodrop 2000c.

TCR CDR3 regions were amplified from genomic DNA by multiplex PCR using the deep immunoSEQ assay. Genomic DNA extracted from each cell subset was distributed evenly over all wells of several immunoSEQ 96-well plates, and each plate served as one replicate. Each replicate PCR for sorted subsets received 150 to 250 ng genomic DNA, equal to around 32,000 T cell genomes. The purified libraries were quantified using a Qubit 3.0 fluorometer, sized with a Bioanalyzer 2100, and then quantified again using the KAPA Library Quantification kit. Each immunoSEQ 96-well plate was sequenced on its own single-read 150-cycle Illumina NextSeq 550 flow cell. The paper's data handling went like this. Because only junctional sequences without quality scores were contained in the immunoSEQ output, filtering matching that applied to full-length reads could not be performed. Sequences were annotated with PyIR, a Python wrapper for IgBLAST v1.9, and V/J genes and CDR3 were assigned using IMGT germline references. Reads were removed for weak V/J assignments (E-value above 1e-6), missing CDR3, stop codons, out-of-frame junctions, or ambiguous translated residues. V3J clonotypes were defined as sequences sharing an identical inferred V gene, J gene, and CDR3 amino acid sequence. Percentage overlap between repertoires was computed as shared unique clonotypes divided by the size of the smaller repertoire. Three approaches were used to assess repertoire richness: RTK rarefaction, the Chao1 estimator, and Recon v2.1 estimates of unobserved clonotypes. For all TCRbeta clonotypes obtained by the gDNA method from a handful of donors, generation probabilities were computed with OLGA. TCRdb carries this immuneACCESS record with in-frame sequences only. Its versions omit some clonotypes, under half of them owing to an unresolved V gene in the studies checked, with the rest unexplained. That table supplies the V and J calls and clone size; D and trimming were determined from the DNA. The sample profile shows about 2.3 million clones; roughly 90% of them were found once. 0.37% of the sample comes from the top ten.

General findings and caveats noted by the study authors: Pairwise subsampling led to the expectation that sequencing depth would affect the degree of clonotype sharing among donors. Compared with non-shared clonotypes, the clonotypes found in all four sorted-subset donors had higher generation probabilities. Naive subsets generally had larger estimated clonotype richness than memory subsets. Sampling was limited to blood, and TCR repertoires in tissue likely differ from TCR repertoires in blood. Incomplete sequencing was indicated by rarefaction of sorted-subset datasets, despite the large sequencing depth. When several donors were compared, the shared fraction of clonotypes was about 5% for naive CD4, approximately 3.5% for naive CD8, 2.3% for memory CD4, and roughly 0.4% for memory CD8. The genetic and exposure-history diversity represented was limited by the small number of donors.

Points on this clone: The specificity of this receptor is unknown. The input lacks base qualities; no much larger clone sits a single base away.

The sequence was collected from a man aged 18 to 30 in good health. Some clones in this sample may be carry-over from other donors' samples. The sample was naive CD4+ T cells from PBMCs. The cell subset or site label, read with the paper, signifies: CD45RA+ positively selected. Recombination linked TRBV27 to TRBJ2-7, and TRBD1 aligns with 9 junction nucleotides. The CDR3 loop reads CASSTPGTGFHEQYF. The nucleotides read TGTGCCAGCAGTACCCCCGGGACAGGGTTCCACGAGCAGTACTTC.